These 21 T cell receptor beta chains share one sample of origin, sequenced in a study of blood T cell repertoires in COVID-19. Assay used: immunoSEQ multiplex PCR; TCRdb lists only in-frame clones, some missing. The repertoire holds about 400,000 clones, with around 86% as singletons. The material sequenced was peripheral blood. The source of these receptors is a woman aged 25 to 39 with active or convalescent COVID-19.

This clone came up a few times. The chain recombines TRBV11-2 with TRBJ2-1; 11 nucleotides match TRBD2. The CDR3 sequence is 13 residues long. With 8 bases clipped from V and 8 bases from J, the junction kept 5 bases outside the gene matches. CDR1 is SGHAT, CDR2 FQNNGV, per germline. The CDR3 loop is CASLTSGKDEQFF. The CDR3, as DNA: TGTGCCAGCCTGACTAGCGGGAAGGATGAGCAGTTCTTC. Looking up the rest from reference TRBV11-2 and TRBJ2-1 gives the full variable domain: EAGVAQSPRYKIIEKRQSVAFWCNPISGHATLYWYQQILGQGPKLLIQFQNNGVVDDSQLPKDRFSAERLKGVDSTLKIQPAKLEDSAVYLCASLTSGKDEQFFGPGTRLTVL.

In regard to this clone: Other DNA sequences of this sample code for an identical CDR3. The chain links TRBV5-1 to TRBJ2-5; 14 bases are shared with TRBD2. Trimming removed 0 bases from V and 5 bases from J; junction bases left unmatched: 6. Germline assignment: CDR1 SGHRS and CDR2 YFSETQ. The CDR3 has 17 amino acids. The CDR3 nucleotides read TGCGCCAGCAGCTTGGGACTAGCGGGGGGGCCCGGCGAGACCCAGTACTTC. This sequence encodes CASSLGLAGGPGETQYF.

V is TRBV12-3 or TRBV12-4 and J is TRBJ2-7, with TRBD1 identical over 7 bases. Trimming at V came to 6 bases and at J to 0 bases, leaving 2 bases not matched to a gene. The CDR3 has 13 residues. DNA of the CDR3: TGTGCCAGCAGCTGGGACAGCTCCTACGAGCAGTACTTC. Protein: CASSWDSSYEQYF.

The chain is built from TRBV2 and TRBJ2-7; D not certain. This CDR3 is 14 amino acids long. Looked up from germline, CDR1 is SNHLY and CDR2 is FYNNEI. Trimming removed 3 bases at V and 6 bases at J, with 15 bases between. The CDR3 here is CASSERQTVPEQYF. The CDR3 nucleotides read TGTGCCAGCAGTGAGCGACAAACGGTCCCCGAGCAGTACTTC. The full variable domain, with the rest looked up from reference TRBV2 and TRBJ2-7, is EPEVTQTPSHQVTQMGQEVILRCVPISNHLYFYWYRQILGQKVEFLVSFYNNEISEKSEIFDDQFSVERPDGSNFTLKIRSTKLEDSAMYFCASSERQTVPEQYFGPGTRLTVT.

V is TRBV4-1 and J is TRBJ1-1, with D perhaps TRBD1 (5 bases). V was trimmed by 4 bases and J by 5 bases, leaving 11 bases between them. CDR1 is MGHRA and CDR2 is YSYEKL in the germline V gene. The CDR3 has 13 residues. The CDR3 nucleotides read TGCGCCAGCAGCCCCGGACGGGGGACTGAAGCTTTCTTT. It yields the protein CASSPGRGTEAFF.

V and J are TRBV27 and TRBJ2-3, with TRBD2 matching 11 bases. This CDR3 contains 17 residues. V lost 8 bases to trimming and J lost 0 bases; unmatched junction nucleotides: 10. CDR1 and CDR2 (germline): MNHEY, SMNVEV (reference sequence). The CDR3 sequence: CASAGGTSGISTDTQYF. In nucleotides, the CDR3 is TGTGCCAGCGCGGGAGGGACTAGCGGTATTAGCACAGATACGCAGTATTTT.

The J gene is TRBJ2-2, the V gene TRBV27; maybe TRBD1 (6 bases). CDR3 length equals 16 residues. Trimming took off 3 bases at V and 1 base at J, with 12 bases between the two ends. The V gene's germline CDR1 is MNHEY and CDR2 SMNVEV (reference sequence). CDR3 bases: TGTGCCAGCAGTTTTCTCGACAGGCTGAACACCGGGGAGCTGTTTTTT. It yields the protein CASSFLDRLNTGELFF.

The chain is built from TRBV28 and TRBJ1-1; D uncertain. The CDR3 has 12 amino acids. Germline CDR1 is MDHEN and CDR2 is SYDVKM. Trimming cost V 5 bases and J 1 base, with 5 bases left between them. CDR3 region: CASSAGNTEAFF. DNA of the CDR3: TGTGCCAGCAGTGCAGGGAACACTGAAGCTTTCTTT.

CDR3 loop: CAISESSSRVGGYTF. The DNA of the CDR3 is TGTGCCATCAGTGAGTCAAGCTCCAGGGTAGGTGGCTACACCTTC. V gene TRBV10-3 combines with J gene TRBJ1-2; D perhaps matches TRBD1 (5 bases). Trimming pared 0 bases from V and 7 bases from J, leaving 15 bases between. Per germline, CDR1 ENHRY and CDR2 SYGVKD. There are 15 residues in the CDR3.

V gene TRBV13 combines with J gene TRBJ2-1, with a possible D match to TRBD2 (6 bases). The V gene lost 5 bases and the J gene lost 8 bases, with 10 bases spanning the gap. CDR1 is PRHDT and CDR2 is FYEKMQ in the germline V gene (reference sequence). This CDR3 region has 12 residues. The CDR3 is CASSRGTYEQFF. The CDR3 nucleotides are TGTGCCAGCAGCCGGGGGACTTATGAGCAGTTCTTC.

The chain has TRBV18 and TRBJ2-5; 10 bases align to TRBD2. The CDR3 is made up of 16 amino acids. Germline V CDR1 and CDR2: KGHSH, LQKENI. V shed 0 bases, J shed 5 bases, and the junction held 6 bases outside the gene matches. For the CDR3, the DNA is TGTGCCAGCTCACCACCGAATCCTAGCGGGGGTGAGACCCAGTACTTC. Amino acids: CASSPPNPSGGETQYF. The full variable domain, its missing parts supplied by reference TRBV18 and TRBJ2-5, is NAGVMQNPRHLVRRRGQEARLRCSPMKGHSHVYWYRQLPEEGLKFMVYLQKENIIDESGMPKERFSAEFPKEGPSILRIQQVVRGDSAAYFCASSPPNPSGGETQYFGPGTRLLVL.

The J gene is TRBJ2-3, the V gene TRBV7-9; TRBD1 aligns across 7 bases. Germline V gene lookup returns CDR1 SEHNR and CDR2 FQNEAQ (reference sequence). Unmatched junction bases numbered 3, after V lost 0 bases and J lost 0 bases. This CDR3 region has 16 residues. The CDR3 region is CASSLADRTSTDTQYF. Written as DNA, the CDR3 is TGTGCCAGCAGCTTAGCGGACAGGACGAGCACAGATACGCAGTATTTT.

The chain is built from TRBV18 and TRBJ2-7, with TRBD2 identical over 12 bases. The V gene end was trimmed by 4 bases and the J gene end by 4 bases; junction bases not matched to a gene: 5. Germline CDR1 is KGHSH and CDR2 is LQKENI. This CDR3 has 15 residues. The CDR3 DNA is TGTGCCAGCTCACTCCGACTAGCGGGAGTGTACGAGCAGTACTTC. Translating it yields CASSLRLAGVYEQYF.

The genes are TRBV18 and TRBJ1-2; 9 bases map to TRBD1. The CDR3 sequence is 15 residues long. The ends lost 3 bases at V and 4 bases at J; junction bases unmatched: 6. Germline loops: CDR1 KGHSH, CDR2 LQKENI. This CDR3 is CASSPGTGNIYGYTF. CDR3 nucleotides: TGTGCCAGCTCACCCGGGACAGGGAATATCTATGGCTACACCTTC. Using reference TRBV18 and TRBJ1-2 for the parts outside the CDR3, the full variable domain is NAGVMQNPRHLVRRRGQEARLRCSPMKGHSHVYWYRQLPEEGLKFMVYLQKENIIDESGMPKERFSAEFPKEGPSILRIQQVVRGDSAAYFCASSPGTGNIYGYTFGSGTRLTVV.

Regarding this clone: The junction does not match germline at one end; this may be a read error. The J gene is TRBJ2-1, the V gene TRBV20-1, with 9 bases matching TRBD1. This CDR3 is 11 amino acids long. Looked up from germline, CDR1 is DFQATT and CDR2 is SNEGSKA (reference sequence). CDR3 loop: CSASGQGIFLF. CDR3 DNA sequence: TGCAGTGCTTCGGGACAGGGTATTTTCCTCTTC.

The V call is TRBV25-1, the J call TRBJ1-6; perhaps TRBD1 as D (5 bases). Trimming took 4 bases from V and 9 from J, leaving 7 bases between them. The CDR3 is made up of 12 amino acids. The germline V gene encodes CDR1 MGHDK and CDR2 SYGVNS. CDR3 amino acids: CASSAQGSPLHF. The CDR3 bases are TGTGCCAGCAGTGCCCAGGGTTCACCCCTCCACTTT.

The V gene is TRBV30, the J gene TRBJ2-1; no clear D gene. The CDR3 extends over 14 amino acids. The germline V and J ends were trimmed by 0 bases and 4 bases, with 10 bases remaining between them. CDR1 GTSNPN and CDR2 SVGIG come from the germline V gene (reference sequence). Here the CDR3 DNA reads TGTGCCTGGAGTGTACTTAACAGATACAATGAGCAGTTCTTC. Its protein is CAWSVLNRYNEQFF.

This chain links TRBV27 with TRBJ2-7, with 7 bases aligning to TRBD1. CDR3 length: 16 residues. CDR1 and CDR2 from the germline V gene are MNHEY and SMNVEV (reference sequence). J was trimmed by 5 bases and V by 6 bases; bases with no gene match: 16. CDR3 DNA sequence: TGTGCCAGCAGGAACCTTCCCGGGACAGAGGGCGACGAGCAGTACTTC. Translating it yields CASRNLPGTEGDEQYF.

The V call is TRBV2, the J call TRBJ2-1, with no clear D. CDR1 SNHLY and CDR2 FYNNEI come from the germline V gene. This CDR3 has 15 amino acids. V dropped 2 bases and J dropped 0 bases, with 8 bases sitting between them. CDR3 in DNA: TGTGCCAGCAGTGAACCAGGTATCTCCTACAATGAGCAGTTCTTC. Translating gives CASSEPGISYNEQFF.

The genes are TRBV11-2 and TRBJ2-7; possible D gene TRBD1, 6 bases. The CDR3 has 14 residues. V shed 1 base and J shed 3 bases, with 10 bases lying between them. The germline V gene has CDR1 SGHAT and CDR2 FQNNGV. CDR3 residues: CASSLGRGIYEQYF. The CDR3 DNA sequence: TGTGCCAGCAGCTTAGGCAGGGGTATCTACGAGCAGTACTTC.

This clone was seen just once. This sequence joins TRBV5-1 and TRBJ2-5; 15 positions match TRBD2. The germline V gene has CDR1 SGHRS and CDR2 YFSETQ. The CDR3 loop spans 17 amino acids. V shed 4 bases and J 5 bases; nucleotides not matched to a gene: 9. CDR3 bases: TGCGCCAGCAGCCCCGGGACTAGCGGGGGGACGGGGGAGACCCAGTACTTC. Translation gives CASSPGTSGGTGETQYF. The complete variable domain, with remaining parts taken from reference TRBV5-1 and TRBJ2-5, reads KAGVTQTPRYLIKTRGQQVTLSCSPISGHRSVSWYQQTPGQGLQFLFEYFSETQRNKGNFPGRFSGRQFSNSRSEMNVSTLELGDSALYLCASSPGTSGGTGETQYFGPGTRLLVL.